The source of this T cell receptor (beta chain) is a study of T cell changes during pregnancy in multiple sclerosis. Germline V lookup: CDR1 MNHEY, CDR2 SMNVEV (reference sequence). CDR3 size: 15 residues. The ends were cut back, 2 bases at V and 1 base at J, with 12 bases in the middle. Method: immunoSEQ multiplex PCR; TCRdb's copy keeps in-frame clones and lacks some. Of 30,000 to 40,000 clones in the sample, about 90% were seen once. Sequenced material: CD4+ T cells from peripheral blood mononuclear cells, taken in the second trimester of pregnancy. The TCR was taken from a female donor with multiple sclerosis, enrolled in a pregnancy study. The chain links TRBV27 to TRBJ2-7; TRBD1 is a possible D gene (5 bases). CDR3 protein: CASSLNPGWSYEQYF. The CDR3 nucleotides read TGTGCCAGCAGTTTAAATCCAGGGTGGTCCTACGAGCAGTACTTC.